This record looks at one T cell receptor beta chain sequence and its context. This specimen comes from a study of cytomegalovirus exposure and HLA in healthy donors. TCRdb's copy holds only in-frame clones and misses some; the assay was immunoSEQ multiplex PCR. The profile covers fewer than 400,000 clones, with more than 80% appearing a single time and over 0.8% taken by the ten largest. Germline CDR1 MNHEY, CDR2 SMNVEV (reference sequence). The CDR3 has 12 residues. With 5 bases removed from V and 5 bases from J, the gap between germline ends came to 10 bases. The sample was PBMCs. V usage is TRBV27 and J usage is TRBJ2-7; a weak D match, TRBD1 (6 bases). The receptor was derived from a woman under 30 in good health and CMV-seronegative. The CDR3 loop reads CASSPPGDEQYF. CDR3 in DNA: TGTGCCAGCAGTCCGCCAGGGGACGAGCAGTACTTC.